The text below deals with one T cell receptor beta chain. Profiling relied on immunoSEQ multiplex PCR, and the TCRdb table lists in-frame clones only, not all of them. Of around 430,000 clones listed, approximately 88% are singletons. The data derive from a study of blood T cell repertoires in COVID-19. The material sequenced was peripheral blood. This TCR came from a woman aged 50 to 65 with COVID-19, enrolled during active disease.

The CDR3 DNA is TGTGCCAGCACCAGAGGGGGAACTGGCTACACCTTC. Protein product: CASTRGGTGYTF. J is TRBJ1-2 and V is TRBV6-5; D is perhaps TRBD1 (6 bases). V gave up 7 bases and J gave up 7 bases, with 13 bases separating them. Looked up from germline, CDR1 is MNHEY and CDR2 is SVGAGI. The CDR3 has 12 amino acids.